These 20 T cell receptor beta chains were all obtained from the same sample, sequenced in a study of monozygotic twins with inflammatory bowel disease. After re-calling the 5' RACE reads, TCRdb lists one entry per CDR3 protein, DNA absent. The sample table sets out approximately 330,000 distinct CDR3 sequences. The sample was blood. The receptors stem from a human donor with ulcerative colitis or Crohn's disease, or a healthy co-twin of an affected twin (not recorded which).

The V and J genes are TRBV28 and TRBJ1-1. Germline assignment: CDR1 MDHEN and CDR2 SYDVKM. The CDR3 has 17 residues. The CDR3 loop reads CASSNRYSYQSGTEVFF. The full variable domain, with the rest looked up from reference TRBV28 and TRBJ1-1, is DVKVTQSSRYLVKRTGEKVFLECVQDMDHENMFWYRQDPGLGLRLIYFSYDVKMKEKGDIPEGYSVSREKKERFSLILESASTNQTSMYLCASSNRYSYQSGTEVFFGQGTRLTVV.

This chain connects TRBV18 to TRBJ2-3. Germline CDR1 reads KGHSH; CDR2 reads LQKENI. This CDR3 spans 13 amino acids. CDR3 sequence reads: CASSLSDEDTQYF.

The chain carries TRBV28 and TRBJ2-7; lacking DNA, the TRBD1 call made by TCRdb goes unchecked. The CDR3 spans 13 residues. Germline values: CDR1 MDHEN, CDR2 SYDVKM. The CDR3 spells CASSGDGTYEQYF.

The chain uses TRBV5-1 and TRBJ1-3; without DNA, the TCRdb call of TRBD1 cannot be checked. The germline V gene has CDR1 SGHRS and CDR2 YFSETQ. The CDR3 extends over 14 amino acids. The chain's CDR3 is CASSLDPGLDTIYF.

This chain links TRBV7-9 with TRBJ2-3; checking the TCRdb D call of TRBD2 is not possible without DNA. This CDR3 is built from 17 residues. Germline V gives CDR1 SEHNR, CDR2 FQNEAQ (reference sequence). The CDR3 region is CASSPIRGRIVSDTQYF.

The V call is TRBV24-1, the J call TRBJ2-1; without DNA, the TCRdb call of TRBD2 cannot be checked. Germline CDR1 KGHDR, CDR2 SFDVKD. This CDR3 is built from 16 residues. The CDR3 loop reads CATSDSGTSGAFEQFF.

The chain combines TRBV4-2 with TRBJ2-5. The V gene's germline CDR1 is LGHNA and CDR2 YNFKEQ. The CDR3 runs to 16 residues. The CDR3 spells CASSQGVQAPQETQYF.

The V and J genes are TRBV4-1 and TRBJ2-6; checking the TCRdb D call of TRBD2 is not possible without DNA. Germline V gene sequence: CDR1 MGHRA, CDR2 YSYEKL. The CDR3 has 22 amino acids. Here the CDR3 reads CASSQYPFSGRVSTSGANVLTF.

The V gene is TRBV11-2, the J gene TRBJ1-2; TCRdb returns TRBD1, unconfirmable since there is no DNA. Germline V gene lookup returns CDR1 SGHAT and CDR2 FQNNGV. CDR3 length: 15 amino acids. The CDR3 loop reads CASSLWGTGDYGYTF.

The chain has TRBV3-1 and TRBJ1-2; TCRdb designates TRBD1, a call that cannot be tested without DNA. From germline, CDR1 is LGHDT and CDR2 YNNKEL (reference sequence). This CDR3 comprises 13 residues. The CDR3 region is CASSQKGAIGYTF.

The chain uses TRBV4-1 and TRBJ1-5; TCRdb's D gene call, TRBD1, goes unchecked for lack of DNA. The CDR3 runs to 15 residues. CDR1 and CDR2 from the germline V gene are MGHRA and YSYEKL. The CDR3 here is CASSRDRESNQPQHF.

J is TRBJ2-1 and V is TRBV25-1; checking the TCRdb D call of TRBD1 is not possible without DNA. CDR3 length: 15 amino acids. CDR1 is MGHDK, CDR2 SYGVNS, per germline. The CDR3 is CASAPTEGLFDEQFF.

This chain joins TRBV10-3 and TRBJ2-7; TCRdb picks TRBD2, but there is no DNA to check that call. This CDR3 is built from 16 residues. Germline V gene data show CDR1 as ENHRY and CDR2 as SYGVKD. This CDR3 is CAINGAGTSGSAEQYF.

The V call is TRBV27, the J call TRBJ1-1; TCRdb reports TRBD1, a call that lacks DNA to check it against. Germline lookup yields CDR1 MNHEY and CDR2 SMNVEV (reference sequence). The CDR3 length is 15 residues. The CDR3 reads CASSGRGTQNTEAFF.

The chain couples TRBV7-9 to TRBJ1-2. The CDR3 is made up of 12 amino acids. The germline V gene has CDR1 SEHNR and CDR2 FQNEAQ (reference sequence). CDR3 sequence: CASSFTNYGYTF.

This chain uses TRBV4-3 with TRBJ1-5; TCRdb's D gene call, TRBD1, goes unchecked for lack of DNA. Germline loops: CDR1 LGHNA, CDR2 YSLEER. The CDR3 runs 14 residues. CDR3 amino acids: CASSQGRGSQPQHF.

This chain uses TRBV14 with TRBJ2-2; TCRdb calls TRBD2, which cannot be checked without DNA. This CDR3 has 13 amino acids. From germline, CDR1 is SGHDN and CDR2 FVKESK. CDR3 region: CARGLAETGELFF.

The chain links TRBV5-1 to TRBJ2-7; TCRdb returns TRBD1, unconfirmable since there is no DNA. Germline CDR1 SGHRS, CDR2 YFSETQ. The CDR3 sequence is 14 residues long. CDR3 loop: CASTQGASDYEQYF.

The CDR3 protein is CASSEQTVNTEAFF. The chain combines TRBV5-5 with TRBJ1-1. The CDR3 runs to 14 residues. The germline CDR1 and CDR2 sequences are SGHKS and YYEKEE (reference sequence).

This chain joins TRBV12-3 or TRBV12-4 and TRBJ2-7; TCRdb designates TRBD1, a call that cannot be tested without DNA. The CDR3 extends over 14 amino acids. CDR3 sequence reads: CASNLQGKSYEQYF.